Sequencing of this T cell receptor beta chain was carried out in a study of T cell responses to AZD1222 COVID-19 vaccine. Study-level results: Just a handful of people given AZD1222 tested seropositive at baseline.

Worth noting for this clone: The antigen is undetermined.

Sequencing used immunoSEQ multiplex PCR; TCRdb keeps in-frame clones, though not all of them. This sample yields under 170,000 clones, of which 94% are seen a single time; over 0.95% belongs to the top ten. Trimming left V 2 bases short and J 8 bases short, with 18 bases between. Germline V CDR1 and CDR2: KGHSH, LQKENI. CDR3 length equals 15 residues. V gene TRBV18 combines with J gene TRBJ1-1; D gene uncertain. The sequenced sample was peripheral blood, obtained on day 0 of AZD1222 vaccination. The sequence came from an adult in good health. The CDR3 loop reads CASSPSQWLRAEAFF. The CDR3 coding sequence is TGTGCCAGCTCACCAAGTCAGTGGCTGAGGGCGGAAGCTTTCTTT.